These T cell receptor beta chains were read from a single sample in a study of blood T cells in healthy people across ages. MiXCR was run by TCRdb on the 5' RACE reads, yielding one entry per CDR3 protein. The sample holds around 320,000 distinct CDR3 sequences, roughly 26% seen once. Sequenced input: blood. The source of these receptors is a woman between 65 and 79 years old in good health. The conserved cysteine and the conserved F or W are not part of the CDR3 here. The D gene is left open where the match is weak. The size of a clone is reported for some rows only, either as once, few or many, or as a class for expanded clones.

ASSLTSGSNEQF TRBV5-1 TRBD2 once
ASSRSRNEKLF TRBV14 - few
ASSVDGASLNQPQH TRBV9 - -
ASSWAARSGELF TRBV5-6 - -
SARDPTAAYEQY TRBV20-1 - -
ASSLTGPREGRNNEQF TRBV27 TRBD2 few
ASRVELGNEKLF TRBV28 - few
ASSPGTGGLAF TRBV7-3 TRBD1 -
SARDPARGGTEAF TRBV20-1 - few
ASSQSGRANTGELF TRBV7-3 TRBD2 -
ASLRRGLGGYT TRBV7-2 - -
ASSQDRDIRYEQY TRBV4-2 - -
ASITGTANTEAF TRBV6-6 TRBD1 few